A selection of T cell receptor beta chains follows, all from one sample in a study of blood T cell repertoires in COVID-19. Profiling relied on immunoSEQ multiplex PCR, and the TCRdb table lists in-frame clones only, not all of them. Of around 300,000 clones in the sample, around 91% were seen once. What was sequenced was PBMCs or T cells enriched from blood (not recorded which). These receptors originate from a woman under 30 with acute COVID-19. The CDR3 runs from the conserved cysteine through the conserved F or W. The order of the fields is clone size, V gene, J gene, D gene, CDR3 DNA, CDR3 protein. A D gene is named only where the DNA matches it firmly. The size entry is marked missing in some rows and otherwise reads once, few, many or a size class.

>-|TRBV4-3|TRBJ2-7|TRBD2
TGCGCCAGCAGCCAAGACCCACTACCCGGGACTAGCGGGATCTACGAGCAGTACTTC
CASSQDPLPGTSGIYEQYF
>few|TRBV19|TRBJ1-1|TRBD1
TGTGCCAGTAGTATAGACAGTACAGGGGTCACTGAAGCTTTCTTT
CASSIDSTGVTEAFF
>-|TRBV12-3/TRBV12-4|TRBJ1-5|TRBD1
TGTGCCAGCAGGGCAGGGGGCTATCAGCCCCAGCATTTT
CASRAGGYQPQHF
>-|TRBV27|TRBJ1-1|-
TGTGCCAGCAGTTTAGGGGACGGACTAAACACTGAAGCTTTCTTT
CASSLGDGLNTEAFF
>-|TRBV9|TRBJ2-7|-
TGTGCCAGCAGCCCGGGGGCAGGGGGTCCGTACGAGCAGTACTTC
CASSPGAGGPYEQYF
>-|TRBV19|TRBJ1-6|-
TGTGCCAGTAGTATGGTCACGACAGGCATCCATTCACCCCTCCACTTT
CASSMVTTGIHSPLHF
>once|TRBV3-1/TRBV3-2|TRBJ2-3|TRBD2
TGTGCCAGCAGCCAAGTTGCGGGAGACTCAGAAGAACATAGCACAGATACGCAGTATTTT
CASSQVAGDSEEHSTDTQYF
>-|TRBV7-6|TRBJ1-3|-
TGTGCCAGCAGCCCCAGGTCTGGAAACACCATATATTTT
CASSPRSGNTIYF
>-|TRBV28|TRBJ1-4|-
TGTGCCAGCAGACCGAACTTTGGGGGGGGTGAAAAACTGTTTTTT
CASRPNFGGGEKLFF
>-|TRBV19|TRBJ1-1|TRBD1
TGTGCCAGTAGTACGGGACAGGGGAGAGCTATGAACACTGAAGCTTTCTTT
CASSTGQGRAMNTEAFF
>-|TRBV6-5|TRBJ1-1|-
TGTGCCAGCAGTTACAAGCGGGACACTGAAGCTTTCTTT
CASSYKRDTEAFF
>-|TRBV28|TRBJ1-6|TRBD1
TGTGCCAGCAGTTCCACGACAGGGCGGAATTCACCCCTCCACTTT
CASSSTTGRNSPLHF
>-|TRBV14|TRBJ1-2|-
TGTGCCAGCAGCCAAGATCTTCGGGGGTCTAACTATGGCTACACCTTC
CASSQDLRGSNYGYTF
>few|TRBV19|TRBJ1-1|-
TGTGCCAGTAGGACAGGAGTTGAAGCTTTCTTT
CASRTGVEAFF
>-|TRBV28|TRBJ2-5|-
TGTGCCAGCCTGACGGGTCTGGAGACCCAGTACTTC
CASLTGLETQYF
>-|TRBV7-6|TRBJ2-3|-
TGTGCCAGCAGCCGCTTTACCGCGAGCACAGATACGCAGTATTTT
CASSRFTASTDTQYF
>few|TRBV29-1|TRBJ1-1|-
TGCAGCGTTGCTGACAGCTACACTGAAGCTTTCTTT
CSVADSYTEAFF
>-|TRBV18|TRBJ2-5|-
TGTGCCAGCTCACCAGTACTAAGCCAAGAGACCCAGTACTTC
CASSPVLSQETQYF
>-|TRBV6-5|TRBJ2-1|TRBD1
TGTGCCAGCAGTTACGGGACAGGGGTTTACAATGAGCAGTTCTTC
CASSYGTGVYNEQFF
>-|TRBV4-1|TRBJ1-1|-
TGCGCCAGCAGCCCTCAAGATATTGGGGCCTTTATGAACACTGAAGCTTTCTTT
CASSPQDIGAFMNTEAFF
>once|TRBV7-2|TRBJ2-1|-
TGTGCCAGCAGCTGGGAGGCCTACAATGAGCAGTTCTTC
CASSWEAYNEQFF
>-|TRBV5-1|TRBJ2-7|-
TGCGCCAGCAGCTTGGCATCGGGGAGCTACGAGCAGTACTTC
CASSLASGSYEQYF
>-|TRBV18|TRBJ2-3|TRBD2
TGTGCCAGCTCGCTCTTCTCCGTACGGGAGGTGGAAGATACGCAGTATTTT
CASSLFSVREVEDTQYF
>-|TRBV7-8|TRBJ2-1|-
TGTGCCAGCAGCTTAAGTCTCGTTTCTGGGGGGAGAACGGAGGCTGAGCAGTTCTTC
CASSLSLVSGGRTEAEQFF
>-|TRBV10-2|TRBJ2-1|-
TGCGCCAGCAGTTCTCGGCAGGCGGGACAGAATGAGCAGTTCTTC
CASSSRQAGQNEQFF
>few|TRBV2|TRBJ1-5|-
TGTGCCAGCAGTGGGGAGGGGGGCGGCAATCAGCCCCAGCATTTT
CASSGEGGGNQPQHF
>-|TRBV7-2|TRBJ1-1|-
TGTGCCAGCAGCTCTCACAGGCTGAACACTGAAGCTTTCTTT
CASSSHRLNTEAFF
>-|TRBV5-1|TRBJ1-1|-
TGCGCCAGCAGCTACGGAGGACCGAACACTGAAGCTTTCTTT
CASSYGGPNTEAFF
>-|TRBV21-1|TRBJ2-1|-
TGTGCCAGCAGCAAATGGACAGCCCGCAATGAGCAGTTCTTC
CASSKWTARNEQFF
>-|TRBV1|TRBJ1-5|-
TGCACCAGCAGCCAAAGTTGGGGACAGCGCAATCAGCCCCAGCATTTT
CTSSQSWGQRNQPQHF
>-|TRBV15|TRBJ2-2|-
TGTGCCACCCGGGATACCTTAGAAACCGGGGAGCTGTTTTTT
CATRDTLETGELFF
>-|TRBV12-1|TRBJ1-2|-
-
CASSFGQGNPSNYGYTF
>-|TRBV11-2|TRBJ1-1|-
TGTGCCAGCAGAACAGGTGGGAACACTGAAGCTTTCTTT
CASRTGGNTEAFF
>-|TRBV7-2|TRBJ2-2|-
TGTGCCAGCAGCTTAAAATGGCGGGCGGGCTCCGGGGAGCTGTTTTTT
CASSLKWRAGSGELFF
>-|TRBV7-8|TRBJ1-6|-
TGTGCCAGCAGCTTAGGGGCGGGAAGCTCCTATAATTCACCCCTCCACTTT
CASSLGAGSSYNSPLHF